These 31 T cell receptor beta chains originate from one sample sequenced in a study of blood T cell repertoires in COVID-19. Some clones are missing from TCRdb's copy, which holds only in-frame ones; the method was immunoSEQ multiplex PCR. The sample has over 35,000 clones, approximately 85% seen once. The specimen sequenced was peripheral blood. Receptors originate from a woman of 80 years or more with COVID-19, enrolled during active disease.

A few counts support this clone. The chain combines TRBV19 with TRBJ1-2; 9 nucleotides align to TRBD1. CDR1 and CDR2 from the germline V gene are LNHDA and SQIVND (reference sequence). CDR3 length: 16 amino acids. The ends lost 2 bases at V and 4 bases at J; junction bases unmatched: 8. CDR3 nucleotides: TGTGCCAGTAGTATATCCGCCACAGGGGGCTCCTATGGCTACACCTTC. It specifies CASSISATGGSYGYTF.

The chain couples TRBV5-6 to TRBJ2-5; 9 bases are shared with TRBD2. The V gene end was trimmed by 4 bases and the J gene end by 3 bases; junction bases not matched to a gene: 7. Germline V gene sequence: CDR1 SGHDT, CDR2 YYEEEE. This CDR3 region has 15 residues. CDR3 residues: CASSPPTSGKETQYF. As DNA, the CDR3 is TGTGCCAGCAGCCCTCCGACTAGCGGCAAAGAGACCCAGTACTTC.

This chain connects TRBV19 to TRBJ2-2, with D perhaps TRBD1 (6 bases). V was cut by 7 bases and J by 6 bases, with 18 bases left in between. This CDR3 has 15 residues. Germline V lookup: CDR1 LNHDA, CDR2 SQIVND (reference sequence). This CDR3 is CASTANRAGAGELFF. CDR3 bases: TGTGCCAGTACCGCCAACCGGGCAGGGGCCGGGGAGCTGTTTTTT.

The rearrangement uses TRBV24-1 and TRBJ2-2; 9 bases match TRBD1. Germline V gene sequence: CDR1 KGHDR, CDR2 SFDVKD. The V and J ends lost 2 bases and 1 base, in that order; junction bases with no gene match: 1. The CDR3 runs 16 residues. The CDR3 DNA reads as TGTGCCACCAGTGATTCGGACAGGGGGAACACCGGGGAGCTGTTTTTT. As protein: CATSDSDRGNTGELFF.

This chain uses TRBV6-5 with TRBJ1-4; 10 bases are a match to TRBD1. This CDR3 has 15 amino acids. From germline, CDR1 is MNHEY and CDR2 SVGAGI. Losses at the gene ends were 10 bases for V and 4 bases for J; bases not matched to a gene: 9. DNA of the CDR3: TGTGCCACCTCCATGGACAGGGGGATTAATGAAAAACTGTTTTTT. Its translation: CATSMDRGINEKLFF.

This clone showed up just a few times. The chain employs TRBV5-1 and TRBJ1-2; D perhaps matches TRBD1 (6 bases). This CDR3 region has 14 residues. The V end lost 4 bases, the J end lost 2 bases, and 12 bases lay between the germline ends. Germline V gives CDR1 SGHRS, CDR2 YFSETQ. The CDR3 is CASSLWGPNYGYTF. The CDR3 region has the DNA TGCGCCAGCAGCCTCTGGGGGCCGAACTATGGCTACACCTTC.

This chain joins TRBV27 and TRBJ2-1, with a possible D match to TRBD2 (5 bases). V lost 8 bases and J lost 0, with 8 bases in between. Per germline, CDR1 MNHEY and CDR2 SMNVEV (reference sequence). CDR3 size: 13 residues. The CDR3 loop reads CASGESSYNEQFF. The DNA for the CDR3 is TGTGCCAGCGGGGAGAGCTCCTACAATGAGCAGTTCTTC.

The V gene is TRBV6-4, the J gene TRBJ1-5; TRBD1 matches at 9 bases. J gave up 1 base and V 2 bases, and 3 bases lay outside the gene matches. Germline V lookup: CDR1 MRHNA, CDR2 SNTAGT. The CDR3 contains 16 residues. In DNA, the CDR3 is TGTGCCAGCAGTGACCCGGACAGGGGAAGCAATCAGCCCCAGCATTTT. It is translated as CASSDPDRGSNQPQHF.

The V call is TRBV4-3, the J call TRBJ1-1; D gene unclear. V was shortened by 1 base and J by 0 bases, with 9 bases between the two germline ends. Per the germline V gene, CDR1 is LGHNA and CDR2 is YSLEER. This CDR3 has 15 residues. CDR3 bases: TGCGCCAGCAGCCAAGGCGGTAGGATGAACACTGAAGCTTTCTTT. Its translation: CASSQGGRMNTEAFF.

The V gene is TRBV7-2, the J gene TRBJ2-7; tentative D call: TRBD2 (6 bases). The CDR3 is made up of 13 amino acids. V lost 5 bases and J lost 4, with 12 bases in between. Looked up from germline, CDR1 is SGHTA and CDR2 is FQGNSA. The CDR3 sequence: CASSGRGSYEQYF. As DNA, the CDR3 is TGTGCCAGCAGCGGGCGGGGCTCATACGAGCAGTACTTC.

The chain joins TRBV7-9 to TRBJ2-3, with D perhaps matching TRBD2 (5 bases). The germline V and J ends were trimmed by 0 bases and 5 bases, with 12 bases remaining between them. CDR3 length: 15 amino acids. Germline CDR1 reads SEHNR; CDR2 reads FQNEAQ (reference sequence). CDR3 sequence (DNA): TGTGCCAGCAGCTTAGCGGGAGCTTCTATAGATACGCAGTATTTT. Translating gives CASSLAGASIDTQYF.

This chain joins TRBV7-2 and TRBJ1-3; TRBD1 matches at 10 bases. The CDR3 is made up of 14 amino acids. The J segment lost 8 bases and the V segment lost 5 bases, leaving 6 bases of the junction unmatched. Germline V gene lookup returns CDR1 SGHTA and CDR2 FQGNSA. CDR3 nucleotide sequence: TGTGCCAGCAGCCGGAGACAGGGGGCGGACACCATATATTTT. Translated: CASSRRQGADTIYF.

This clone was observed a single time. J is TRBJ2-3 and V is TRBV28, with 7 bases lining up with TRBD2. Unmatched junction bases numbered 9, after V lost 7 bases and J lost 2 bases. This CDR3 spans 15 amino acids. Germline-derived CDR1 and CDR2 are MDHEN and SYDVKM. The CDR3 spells CASKRSGMSTDTQYF. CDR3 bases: TGTGCCAGCAAGAGGAGCGGGATGTCCACAGATACGCAGTATTTT.

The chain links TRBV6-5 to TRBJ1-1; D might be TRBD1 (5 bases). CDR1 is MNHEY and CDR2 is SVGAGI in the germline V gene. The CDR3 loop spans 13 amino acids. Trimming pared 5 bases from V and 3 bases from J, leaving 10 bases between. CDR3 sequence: CASSLGTDTEAFF. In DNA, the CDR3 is TGTGCCAGCAGTCTCGGGACTGACACTGAAGCTTTCTTT.

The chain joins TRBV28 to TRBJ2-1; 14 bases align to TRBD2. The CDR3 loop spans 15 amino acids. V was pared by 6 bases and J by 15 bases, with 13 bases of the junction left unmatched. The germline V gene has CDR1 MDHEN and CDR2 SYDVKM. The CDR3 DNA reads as TGTGCCAGCAGGTCACCGGGACTAGCGGGAGTTGTGCCGTTCTTC. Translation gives CASRSPGLAGVVPFF. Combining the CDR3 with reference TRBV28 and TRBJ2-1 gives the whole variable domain DVKVTQSSRYLVKRTGEKVFLECVQDMDHENMFWYRQDPGLGLRLIYFSYDVKMKEKGDIPEGYSVSREKKERFSLILESASTNQTSMYLCASRSPGLAGVVPFFGPGTRLTVL.

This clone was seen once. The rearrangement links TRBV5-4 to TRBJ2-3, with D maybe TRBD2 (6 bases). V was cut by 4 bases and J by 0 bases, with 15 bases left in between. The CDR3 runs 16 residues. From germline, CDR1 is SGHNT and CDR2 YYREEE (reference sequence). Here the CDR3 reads CASSPRLAGSTDTQYF. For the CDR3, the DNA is TGTGCCAGCAGCCCGAGATTGGCGGGGAGCACAGATACGCAGTATTTT.

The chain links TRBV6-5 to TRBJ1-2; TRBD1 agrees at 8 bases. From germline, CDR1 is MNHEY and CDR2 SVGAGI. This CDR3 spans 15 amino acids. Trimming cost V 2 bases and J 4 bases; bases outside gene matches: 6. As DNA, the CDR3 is TGTGCCAGCAGTTACCGGTTTACAGGGGGCTATGGCTACACCTTC. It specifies CASSYRFTGGYGYTF.

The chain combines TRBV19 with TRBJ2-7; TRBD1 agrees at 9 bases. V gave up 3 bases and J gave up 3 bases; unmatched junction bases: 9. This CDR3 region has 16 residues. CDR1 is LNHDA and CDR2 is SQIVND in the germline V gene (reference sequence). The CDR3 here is CASSIWTGATVYEQYF. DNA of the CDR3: TGTGCCAGTAGTATCTGGACAGGGGCCACCGTCTACGAGCAGTACTTC.

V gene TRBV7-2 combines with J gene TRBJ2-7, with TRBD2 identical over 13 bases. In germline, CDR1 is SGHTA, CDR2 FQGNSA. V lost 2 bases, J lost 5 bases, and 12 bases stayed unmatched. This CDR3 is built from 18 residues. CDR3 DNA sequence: TGTGCCAGCAGCTTACCGATCACCGGGACTAGCGGGAACAACGAGCAGTACTTC. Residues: CASSLPITGTSGNNEQYF.

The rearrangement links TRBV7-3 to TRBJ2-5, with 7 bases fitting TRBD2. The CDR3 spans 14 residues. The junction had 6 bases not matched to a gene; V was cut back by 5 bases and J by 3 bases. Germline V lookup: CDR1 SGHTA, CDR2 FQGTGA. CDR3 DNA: TGTGCCAGCAGCCAGGATGCGGGGGAAGAGACCCAGTACTTC. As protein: CASSQDAGEETQYF.

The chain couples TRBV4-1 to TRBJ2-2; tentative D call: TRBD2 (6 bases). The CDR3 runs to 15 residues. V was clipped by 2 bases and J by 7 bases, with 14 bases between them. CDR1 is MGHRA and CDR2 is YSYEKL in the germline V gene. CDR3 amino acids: CASSQPLRTNGELFF. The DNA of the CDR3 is TGCGCCAGCAGCCAACCCCTAAGGACTAACGGGGAGCTGTTTTTT.

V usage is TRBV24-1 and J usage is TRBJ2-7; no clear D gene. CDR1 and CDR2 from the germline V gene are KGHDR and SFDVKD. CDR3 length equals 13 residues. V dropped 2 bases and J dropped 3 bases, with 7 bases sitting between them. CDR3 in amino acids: CATSDSPGYEQYF. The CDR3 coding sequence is TGTGCCACCAGTGATTCGCCCGGCTACGAGCAGTACTTC.

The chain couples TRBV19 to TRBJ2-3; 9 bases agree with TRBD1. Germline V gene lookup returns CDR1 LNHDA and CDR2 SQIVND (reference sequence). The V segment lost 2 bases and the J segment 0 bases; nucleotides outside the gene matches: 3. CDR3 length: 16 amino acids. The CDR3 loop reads CASSIWGQGSTDTQYF. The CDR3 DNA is TGTGCCAGTAGTATATGGGGACAGGGAAGCACAGATACGCAGTATTTT. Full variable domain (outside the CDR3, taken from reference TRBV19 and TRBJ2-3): DGGITQSPKYLFRKEGQNVTLSCEQNLNHDAMYWYRQDPGQGLRLIYYSQIVNDFQKGDIAEGYSVSREKKESFPLTVTSAQKNPTAFYLCASSIWGQGSTDTQYFGPGTRLTVL.

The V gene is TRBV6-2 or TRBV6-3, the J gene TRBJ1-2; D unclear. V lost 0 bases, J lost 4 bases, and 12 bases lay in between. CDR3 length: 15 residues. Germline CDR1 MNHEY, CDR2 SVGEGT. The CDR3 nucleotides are TGTGCCAGCAGTTACTCAGAACAGACCTTCTATGGCTACACCTTC. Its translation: CASSYSEQTFYGYTF.

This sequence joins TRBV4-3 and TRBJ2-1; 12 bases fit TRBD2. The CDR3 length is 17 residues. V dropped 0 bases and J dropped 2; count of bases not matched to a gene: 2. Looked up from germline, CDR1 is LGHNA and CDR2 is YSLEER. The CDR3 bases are TGCGCCAGCAGCCAAGAAGGACTAGCGGGGCCCTACAATGAGCAGTTCTTC. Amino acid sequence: CASSQEGLAGPYNEQFF.

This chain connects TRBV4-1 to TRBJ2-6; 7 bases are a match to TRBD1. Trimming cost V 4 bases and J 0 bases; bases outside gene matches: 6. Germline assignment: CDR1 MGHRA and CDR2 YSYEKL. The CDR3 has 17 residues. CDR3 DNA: TGCGCCAGCAGCCCATGGGACAGCAGCTCTGGGGCCAACGTCCTGACTTTC. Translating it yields CASSPWDSSSGANVLTF.

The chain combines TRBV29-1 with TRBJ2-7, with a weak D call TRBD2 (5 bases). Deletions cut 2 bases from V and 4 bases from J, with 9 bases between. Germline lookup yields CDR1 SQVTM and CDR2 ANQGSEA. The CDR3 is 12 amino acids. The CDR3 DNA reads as TGCAGCGTTGAAAGAGGGCCTTACGAGCAGTACTTC. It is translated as CSVERGPYEQYF.

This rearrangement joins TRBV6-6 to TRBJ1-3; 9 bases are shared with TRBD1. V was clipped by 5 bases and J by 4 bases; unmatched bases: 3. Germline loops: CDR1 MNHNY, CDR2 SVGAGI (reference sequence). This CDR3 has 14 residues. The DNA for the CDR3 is TGTGCCAGCAGTGCGACAGGGGGAGGAAACACCATATATTTT. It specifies CASSATGGGNTIYF.

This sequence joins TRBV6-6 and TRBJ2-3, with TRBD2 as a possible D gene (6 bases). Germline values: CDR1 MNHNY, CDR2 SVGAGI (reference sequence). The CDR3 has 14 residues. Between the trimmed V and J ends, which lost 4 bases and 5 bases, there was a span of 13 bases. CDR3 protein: CASSSETRRDTQYF. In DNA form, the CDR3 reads TGTGCCAGCAGTTCGGAGACTAGGAGAGATACGCAGTATTTT.

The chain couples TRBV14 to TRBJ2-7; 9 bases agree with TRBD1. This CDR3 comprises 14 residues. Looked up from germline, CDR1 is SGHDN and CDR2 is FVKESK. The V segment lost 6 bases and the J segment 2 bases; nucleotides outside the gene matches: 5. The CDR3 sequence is CASSLYRGPYEQYF. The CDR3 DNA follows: TGTGCCAGCAGTTTATACAGGGGGCCCTACGAGCAGTACTTC.

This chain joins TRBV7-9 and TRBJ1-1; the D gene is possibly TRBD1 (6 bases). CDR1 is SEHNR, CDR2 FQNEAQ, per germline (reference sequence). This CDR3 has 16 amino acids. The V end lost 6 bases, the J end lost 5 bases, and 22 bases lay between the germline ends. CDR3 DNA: TGTGCCAGCAGGTTGGACAGAGGGCGAGGAGTGACTGAAGCTTTCTTT. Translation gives CASRLDRGRGVTEAFF.